A single TCR beta chain is shown here with its context. No antigen is known for it. This entry is derived from a study of T cell repertoires in cytomegalovirus infection. Study-wide context: Public TCR beta signatures marked donors with CMV infection and the matching HLA.

The trim removed 1 base at V and 6 bases at J, leaving 1 base unmatched. The CDR3 length is 16 residues. Per the germline V gene, CDR1 is LGHNA and CDR2 is YNFKEQ. Study findings and constraints: Summed frequency of shared TCR beta families picked out CMV carriers who also had the relevant HLA. In two of eight donors, the top clonotype was HLA-C-restricted CMV-specific.

TCRdb re-called the reads through MiXCR, storing one row per CDR3 protein. The table has 200,000 or so distinct CDR3 sequences, under 25% seen once; the top ten hold less than 3.5%. Sequenced: PBMCs. The sequence was obtained from a human donor in good health (CMV status not recorded). Some clones in this sample may be carry-over from other donors' samples. The rearrangement joins TRBV4-2 to TRBJ2-1; 15 bases are a match to TRBD2. The CDR3 sequence is CASSQVGLAGGNEQFF. As DNA, the CDR3 is TGTGCCAGCAGCCAAGTGGGACTAGCGGGAGGCAATGAGCAGTTCTTC.